This T cell receptor (beta chain) appears in the sequencing data of a study of cytomegalovirus exposure and HLA in healthy donors (dated by TCRdb to the late 2010s). The study in broad terms: According to an earlier analysis of a few hundred of the donors, about 179 million T cells yielded over 90 million unique TCR beta sequences and about 300 Gb of sequence data. An early release covering 500 to 750 HLA-typed donors comprised about 320 gigabases of sequencing data and 65 million to 100 million unique TCR sequences. Of the 350 to 400 genotyped donors, about 80% fell in the genetic ancestry cluster associated with self-reported Caucasian donors. The study aimed to test whether cataloging public T cell receptors could reveal signatures of past pathogen exposure. The study used immunosequencing to profile the T cell repertoires of approximately 640 subjects and linked those repertoires to cytomegalovirus serostatus. Besides the first cohort of approximately 670 subjects, a separate validation cohort made up of 120 different subjects was used. To predict cytomegalovirus infection status, the study brought together high-throughput TCR immunosequencing, statistical association of individual TCRs with disease status, and machine learning. A later analysis re-analyzed previously published TCR beta repertoires from 600 to 850 donors and added high-resolution HLA genotyping to study TCR occurrence patterns. The later analysis used no new phenotypic data to find candidate immune exposures, relying instead on TCR beta sequences and their occurrence across donors. An earlier analysis of 587 of the donors used high-throughput TCR beta sequencing to judge whether each TCR beta V gene segment behaved as functional or pseudogenic. Donor age, sex, ethnicity and CMV serostatus were collected together with the repertoire data. A later genetic analysis took genome-wide SNP genotypes for 398 of the 666 donors and used that subset as a discovery cohort. All discovery cohort repertoires had been generated on a single sequencing platform. HLA typing covered class I and class II loci at four-digit resolution. Typing coverage differed by locus: A, B, C, DRB1 and DQB1 were typed in roughly 620-630 donors, DQA1 in about 500, DPA1 in some 610, and DPB1 in 472. Because of strong linkage in the cohort, roughly five DR-DQ haplotypes were treated as single units for association and clustering. Across some 400 genotyped donors of the cohort, an average of approximately 240,000 unique TCR beta nucleotide sequences per donor were sequenced, and 15% to 20% of those sequences were non-productive.

Preparation of the library involved the immunoSEQ multiplex PCR assay. For the multiplex PCR, a mixture combining 60 forward primers for TCR Vbeta segments and 13 reverse primers for TCR Jbeta segments was used. The CDR3 region of rearranged TCR beta genes was amplified from genomic DNA by a multiplex PCR assay. The Illumina HiSeq System was used to sequence the amplified TCR beta libraries as 87-base-pair reads. Per the original workflow: In a later analysis, tens of millions of unique TCR beta chains were counted across the roughly 670 repertoires, and about 9.9 million of these chains were shared by at least two donors. Raw reads were error-corrected and collapsed into unique sequences with a nearest-neighbor algorithm that merged closely related sequences to remove PCR and sequencing errors. To assign V, D and J gene segments, CDR3 sequences were aligned to IMGT reference sequences. Each retained sequence needed at least a six-nucleotide match to both a V gene segment and a J gene segment. Rearrangements were classified as productive when the CDR3 lacked stop codons and remained in frame with V and J, and all other rearrangements were classified as non-productive. Following IMGT convention, CDR3 was defined as the stretch from the second conserved V-encoded cysteine up to the conserved J-encoded phenylalanine. The earlier analysis of roughly 590 of the donors excluded sequences that lacked an unambiguous match to a single V gene segment. In an earlier analysis of approximately 590 of the donors, V segments were called functional above 56.7% productive rearrangements and were called segregating when the between-donor standard deviation exceeded 5%. A statistical classification framework was built to diagnose cytomegalovirus status from the catalog of TCR beta chain sequences. In a later analysis, TCR nucleotide sequences were compared against IMGT/GENE-DB human TR gene sequences so that V and J genes could be assigned. Using the TCRdist pipeline, a later analysis assigned CDR3 sequences along with most-parsimonious VDJ recombination scenarios. In a later analysis, each TCR beta chain was defined by its CDR3 amino acid sequence together with its V-gene family, and reads lacking a unique V-gene family were excluded. As a way to deal with suspected cross-contamination and a sequencing artifact, a later analysis dropped hundreds of nucleotide sequences that were highly shared and had low generation probability. For each public chain, a later analysis derived a clonal expansion index from normalized ranks of inferred template counts within each repertoire. A later analysis computed generation probabilities with a VDJ recombination model fitted to out-of-frame rearrangements, and checked the results against IGoR. In a later analysis, TCR-TCR, TCR-HLA and TCR-CMV co-occurrence was scored with hypergeometric tests, and a repertoire-size bias correction was applied to TCR pairs. To estimate false discovery rates, a later analysis permuted the HLA or CMV assignments 20 times. In a later analysis, co-occurring TCRs were grouped using DBSCAN, with TCRdist sequence similarity added in when clustering inside HLA-allele-positive subsets. For co-occurrence clustering, repertoires with fewer than 30,000 or more than 120,000 public chains were excluded, along with several repertoires with anomalous nucleotide sharing. Drawn from immuneACCESS, this table holds only the in-frame rearrangements with V and J called that TCRdb kept. Clones are partly lost; checked studies trace under half to an unresolved V gene and leave the rest unexplained. V and J calls and clone size are as listed in that table; D and trimming were resolved from the DNA. The table for this sample lists approximately 120,000 clones; about three quarters of them were counted only once. The top ten constitute approximately 6% of the sample.

The cohort consisted of approximately 690 healthy bone marrow donors. At the time of sampling, every cohort member was nominally healthy, though immune exposures that went unrecorded were likely present. The donor tested CMV seronegative, placing the donor among the roughly 400 seronegative members of the cohort. A peripheral blood sample was provided by each donor, and peripheral blood mononuclear cells were used for TCR beta sequencing. The Qiagen DNeasy Blood Extraction Kit was used to extract genomic DNA from the blood cell samples. Paper-wide results and their limitations: Only TCR beta chains were sequenced in this cohort, and the absence of alpha or paired-chain data limited detectable features. Specific HLA alleles were associated with roughly 17,000 TCR beta sequences at a false discovery rate of 0.05 in a later analysis. Some IMGT-functional V segments, including TRBV6-2 and TRBV6-3, could not be told apart with the 87-base-pair reads, so those segments were excluded. The classifier was reported to diagnose cytomegalovirus status with high specificity and sensitivity in both the original and validation cohorts. A further reported finding was that TCR beta sequences accurately predicted the HLA-A and HLA-B alleles for most subjects in the first cohort. A cluster of highly shared sequence variants was judged likely to be a technical artifact of the sequencing pipeline. According to the authors, the approach could potentially be generalized to other disease states and immunological phenotypes. Linkage disequilibrium might explain the correlated functional status among segregating V segments, but an unknown experimental factor could not be ruled out. Several of the top co-occurrence clusters appeared to be linked to parvovirus B19, influenza, CMV and Epstein-Barr virus, according to a later analysis. The study listed 164 TCR beta chains as associated with cytomegalovirus. A later genetic analysis reported fewer N-insertions in productive TCRs among donors in an Asian-associated ancestry cluster than the 666-donor mean. In a later analysis, the rate of TCR association differed among HLA loci, with DRB1 alleles having the most associated TCRs and HLA-C alleles having the fewest. Assigning TCR associations to individual alleles was difficult when HLA alleles, especially DR and DQ, strongly co-occurred. An earlier analysis of 450 to 750 of the donors showed that most TCR beta V segments appeared in productive rearrangements either about 87% or about 30% of the time, which broadly matched IMGT annotations. Most TCR sequences were seen in very few donors, while some public TCRs were found in many individuals. CMV serostatus was the only immune exposure information available for the cohort. A later analysis found that most CMV-associated TCR beta chains appeared HLA-restricted, with HLA associations seemingly driven largely by CMV exposure. Because counts were too low, some 16 rarely observed V segments, including chromosome 9 orphons, were excluded from the earlier analysis of about 500 of the donors. In vitro tests confirmed that three of the cytomegalovirus-associated TCR beta chains recognize cytomegalovirus antigens. A later genetic analysis associated a missense DCLRE1C variant with V-gene and J-gene trimming of TCR beta chains, and an independent cohort replicated the association. HLA typing was unavailable for some donors at each locus, so association tests used only the typed subset. Compared with equally common non-associated chains, HLA-associated TCR beta chains in a later analysis were more clonally expanded and had lower generation probabilities. Presence/absence analyses assumed roughly uniform sequencing depth across donors, an assumption that may not hold.

Deletion took 2 bases off V and 7 bases off J, with a span of 11 bases between the germline ends. Its CDR3 holds 13 amino acids, cysteine through phenylalanine. Only the CDR3 region is kept as DNA, spanning 39 bases read in frame from base 1. CDR1 SGHAT and CDR2 FQNNGV were looked up in the germline V gene. This clone has just one count. The specificity of this receptor is unknown. No much larger clone exists at a distance of one base, and base qualities are not known. The chain uses TRBV11-2 and TRBJ2-5; the D segment could be TRBD2, given 5 matching bases. Specimen: PBMCs. This TCR came from a woman in her thirties or forties in good health and CMV-seronegative. The DNA sequence reads TGTGCCAGCAGCTTACAGCGGAGAGCGACCCAGTACTTC. This encodes CASSLQRRATQYF.